This T cell receptor (beta chain) was identified in a study of blood T cells in healthy people across ages (dated by TCRdb to about 2015). About the full investigation: In model experiments, template switching captured roughly one uniquely barcoded TCR beta cDNA molecule for every two T cells. Using the same blood draw, the study looked at two additional independent replicas of 1 million unique cDNA reads for two donors, one aged 18 to 30 and the other aged 80 or older. Donors of different ages were randomly distributed across sequencing lanes to avoid experimental bias. Donors were grouped into four age groups: young (average 16 years), middle-aged (about 40), aged (around 66) and long-lived (just over 80). The study measured age-related changes in TCR beta repertoire diversity using deep sequencing normalized with unique cDNA molecular identifiers. The paper's findings and limits, for the study overall: Compared with the aged group, the long-lived group had more naive CD4+ T cells, fewer expanded clones and increased TCR diversity, suggesting age selection. Observed TCR beta diversity per million T cells fell roughly linearly with age, and a significant reduction was already apparent by age roughly 40. Bulk unsorted PBMC profiling prevented conclusive comparison of naive and antigen-experienced compartments. Estimates of total diversity based on one million sequenced T cells were regarded as lower bounds and as underestimates. The percentage of naive T cells measured by flow cytometry correlated strongly with observed TCR beta diversity. Because the CMV infection status of the donors was unknown, age-related changes in expanded clonotypes may potentially have been confounded.

The method behind the library was 5' RACE. TCRdb lists the instrument as Illumina HiSeq 2500. A second PCR of roughly 6 to 11 cycles was performed with a sample-barcoded 5' primer and a J-beta primer mix. A template-switch 5' adaptor carrying 12 random nucleotides introduced a unique molecular identifier onto each TCR beta cDNA molecule. Each sample yielded at least 3 million CDR3-containing paired-end reads. The Mint cDNA synthesis kit, primed by a TRBC-specific oligonucleotide, was used to synthesize first-strand cDNA from all RNA. After uracil-DNA glycosylase treatment, a first 18-cycle PCR used universal primers M1SS and BC2_uni_R on all cDNA. On the study's bioinformatics: For normalization, 1 million high-quality reads, each with a distinct molecular identifier, were randomly selected from each sample. Instead of being binned into consensus sequences, reads with shared molecular identifiers were discarded. CDR3 identification, clonotype clustering and error correction used MiTCR with a Q25 quality threshold and the strictest error-elimination algorithm. A nonparametric unseen species model with Euler transformation was used to estimate lower-bound total TCR beta diversity. TCRdb reworked the public reads: Q25 trimming with fastp, MiXCR clone assembly, productive beta chains retained. Rows merge per CDR3 protein into single entries with the most common DNA and genes. For this entry, the V and J calls and clone size follow TCRdb and not the study's own pipeline. The sample table contains 1.5 million to 2 million distinct CDR3 sequences; only one count was recorded for about 31% of them. In total, the top ten clones hold about 11% of the sample.

The donors were around 39 Caucasian individuals from Russia, aged 6 to 90 years, who were systemically healthy. Each donor gave around 9 milliliters of peripheral blood, collected into EDTA-treated Vacutainer tubes. Ficoll-Paque density-gradient centrifugation was used to isolate PBMCs, with at least 6 million per sample. Total RNA, at least 5.5 micrograms per sample, was extracted from PBMCs with Trizol reagent. Naive CD45RAhigh/CD27high T cell percentages were measured by flow cytometry on a PBMC aliquot from every donor. CDR1 is given as MNHEY and CDR2 as SVGAGI, both from the germline V gene. The germline ends are 14 bases apart after V is trimmed by 6 bases and J by 5 bases. The CDR3 covers 14 residues, taking in both the cysteine and the phenylalanine. The entry retains the CDR3 DNA only, 42 bases that are in frame from base 1. Notes on this clonotype: The antigen this receptor binds is unknown. No much larger clone is present one base from it, and per-base qualities are unavailable.

The TCR was taken from a woman aged 25 to 39 in good health. This chain is built from TRBV6-5 and TRBJ1-5; no D gene is confidently identified. Sequencing input: blood. CDR3 sequence: CASSRWGGDQPQHF. The nucleotides are TGTGCCAGCAGCAGGTGGGGTGGGGATCAGCCCCAGCATTTT.